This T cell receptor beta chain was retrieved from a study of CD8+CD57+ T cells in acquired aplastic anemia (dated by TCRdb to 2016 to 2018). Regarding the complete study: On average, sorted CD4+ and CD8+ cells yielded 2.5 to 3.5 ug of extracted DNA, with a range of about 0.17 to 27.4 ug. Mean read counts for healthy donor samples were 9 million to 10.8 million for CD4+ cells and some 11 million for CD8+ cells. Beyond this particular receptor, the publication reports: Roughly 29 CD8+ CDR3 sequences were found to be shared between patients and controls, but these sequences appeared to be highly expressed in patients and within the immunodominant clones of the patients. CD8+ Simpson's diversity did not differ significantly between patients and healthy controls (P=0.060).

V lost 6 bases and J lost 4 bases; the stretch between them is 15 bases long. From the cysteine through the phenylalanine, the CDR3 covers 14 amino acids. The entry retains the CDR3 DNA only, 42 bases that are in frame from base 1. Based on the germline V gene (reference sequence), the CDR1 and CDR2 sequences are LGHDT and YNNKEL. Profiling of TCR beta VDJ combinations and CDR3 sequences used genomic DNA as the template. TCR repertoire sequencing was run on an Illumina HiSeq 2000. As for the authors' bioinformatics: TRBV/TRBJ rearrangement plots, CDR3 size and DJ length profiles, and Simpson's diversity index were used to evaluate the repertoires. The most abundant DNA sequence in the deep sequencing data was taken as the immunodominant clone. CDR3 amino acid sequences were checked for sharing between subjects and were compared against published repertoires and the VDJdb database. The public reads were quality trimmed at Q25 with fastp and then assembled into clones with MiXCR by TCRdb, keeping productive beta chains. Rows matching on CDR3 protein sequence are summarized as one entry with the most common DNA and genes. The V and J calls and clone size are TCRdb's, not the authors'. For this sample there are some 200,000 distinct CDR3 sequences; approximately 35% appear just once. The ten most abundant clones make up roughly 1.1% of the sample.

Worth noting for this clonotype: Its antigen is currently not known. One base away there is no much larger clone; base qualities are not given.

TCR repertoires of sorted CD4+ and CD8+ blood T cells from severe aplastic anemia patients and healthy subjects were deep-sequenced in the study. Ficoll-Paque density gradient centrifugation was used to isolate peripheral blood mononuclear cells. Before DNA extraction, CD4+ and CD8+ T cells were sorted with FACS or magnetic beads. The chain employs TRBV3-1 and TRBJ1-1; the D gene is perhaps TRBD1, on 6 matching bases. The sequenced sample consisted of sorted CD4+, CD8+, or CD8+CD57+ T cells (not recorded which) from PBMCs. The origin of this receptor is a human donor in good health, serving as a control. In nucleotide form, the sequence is TGTGCCAGCAGTCACTCCGGGACAATCACTGAAGCTTTCTTT. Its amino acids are CASSHSGTITEAFF.